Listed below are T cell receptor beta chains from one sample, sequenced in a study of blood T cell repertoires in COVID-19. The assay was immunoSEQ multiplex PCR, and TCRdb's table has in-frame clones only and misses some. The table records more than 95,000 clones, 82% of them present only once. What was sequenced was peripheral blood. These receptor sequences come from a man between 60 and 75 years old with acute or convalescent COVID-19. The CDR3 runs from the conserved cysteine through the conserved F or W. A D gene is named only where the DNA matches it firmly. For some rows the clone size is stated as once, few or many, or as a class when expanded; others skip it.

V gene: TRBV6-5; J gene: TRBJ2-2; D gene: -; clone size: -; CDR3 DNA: TGTGCCAGCAACAGGGCTAACACCGGGGAGCTGTTTTTT; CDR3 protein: CASNRANTGELFF
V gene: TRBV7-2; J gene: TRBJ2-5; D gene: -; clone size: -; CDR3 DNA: TGTGCCAGCAGCTCGAACGTTCGGGATCGGGAGACCCAGTACTTC; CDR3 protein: CASSSNVRDRETQYF
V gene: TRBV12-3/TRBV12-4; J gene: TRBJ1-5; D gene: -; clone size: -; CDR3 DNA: TGTGCCAGCAGTTTATGGGGGGTTCAGCCCCAGCATTTT; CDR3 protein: CASSLWGVQPQHF
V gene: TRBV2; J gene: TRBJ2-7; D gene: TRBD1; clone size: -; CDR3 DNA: TGTGCCAGCAGCACAGAGGGACCTCGGACAGGTACGGGGGAGCAGTACTTC; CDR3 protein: CASSTEGPRTGTGEQYF
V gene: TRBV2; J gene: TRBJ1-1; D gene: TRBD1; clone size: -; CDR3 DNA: TGTGCCAGCAGTGCCCTCAGGGGGAAGGGTTACACTGAAGCTTTCTTT; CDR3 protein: CASSALRGKGYTEAFF
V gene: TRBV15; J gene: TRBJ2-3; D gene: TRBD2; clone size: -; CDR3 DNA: TGTGCCACCAGCAGAGAAGGGACTAGCGGAGATACGCAGTATTTT; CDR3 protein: CATSREGTSGDTQYF
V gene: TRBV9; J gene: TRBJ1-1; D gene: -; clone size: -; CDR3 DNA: TGTGCCAGCAGCGTAGATCGGGGGGAAGCTTTCTTT; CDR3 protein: CASSVDRGEAFF
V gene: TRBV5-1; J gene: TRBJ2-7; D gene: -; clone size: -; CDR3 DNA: TGCGCCAGCAGCCCGGATGGGGGCTCTTCCTACGAGCAGTACTTC; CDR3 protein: CASSPDGGSSYEQYF
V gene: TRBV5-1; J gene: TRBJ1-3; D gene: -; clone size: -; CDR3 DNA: TGCGCCAGCAGCCCGAGTCTGTACTCTGGAAACACCATATATTTT; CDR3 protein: CASSPSLYSGNTIYF
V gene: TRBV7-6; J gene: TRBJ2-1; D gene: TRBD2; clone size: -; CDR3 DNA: TGTGCCAGCAGCCAGGGATCTAGCGGGAGAGCTAATGAGCAGTTCTTC; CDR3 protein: CASSQGSSGRANEQFF
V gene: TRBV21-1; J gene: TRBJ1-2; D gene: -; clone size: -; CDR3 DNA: TGTGCCAGCAGCAAAAAACTGAGGGTTTGCTATGGCTACACCTTC; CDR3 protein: CASSKKLRVCYGYTF
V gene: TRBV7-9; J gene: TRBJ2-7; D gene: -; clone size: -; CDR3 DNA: TGTGCCAGCAGCTTACCCAGCGGGACAGGTCACTACGAGCAGTACTTC; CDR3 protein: CASSLPSGTGHYEQYF
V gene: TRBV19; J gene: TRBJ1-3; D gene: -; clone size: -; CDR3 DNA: TGTGCCACTAAAAGAAGCTCTGGAAACACCATATATTTT; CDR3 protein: CATKRSSGNTIYF
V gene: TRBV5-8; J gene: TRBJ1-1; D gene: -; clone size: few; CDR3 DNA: TGTGCCAGCAGCCGGCCCCCGGGGTTGAACACTGAAGCTTTCTTT; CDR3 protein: CASSRPPGLNTEAFF
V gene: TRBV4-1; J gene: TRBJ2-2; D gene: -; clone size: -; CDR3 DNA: TGCGCCAGCAGCCGCCCGTGGGACTCGAACACCGGGGAGCTGTTTTTT; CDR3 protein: CASSRPWDSNTGELFF
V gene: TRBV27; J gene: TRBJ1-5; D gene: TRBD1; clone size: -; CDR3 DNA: TGTGCCAGCAGTAGATCGCAGACAGGGACAGGGGGCGTTCGGGCTCAGCCCCAGCATTTT; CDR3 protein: CASSRSQTGTGGVRAQPQHF
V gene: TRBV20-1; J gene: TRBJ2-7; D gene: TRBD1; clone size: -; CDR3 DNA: TGCAGTGCTAGTGGGCCCGAGGGGGCGATCCACGAGCAGTACTTC; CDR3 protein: CSASGPEGAIHEQYF
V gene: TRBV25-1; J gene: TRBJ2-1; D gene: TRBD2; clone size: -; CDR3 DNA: TGTGCCAGCCGAACGGACAAACTAGCGGTCAATGAGCAGTTCTTC; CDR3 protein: CASRTDKLAVNEQFF
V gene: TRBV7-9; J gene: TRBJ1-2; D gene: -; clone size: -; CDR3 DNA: TGTGCCAGCAGCACGCAGACCGGGAACTATGGCTACACCTTC; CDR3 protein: CASSTQTGNYGYTF
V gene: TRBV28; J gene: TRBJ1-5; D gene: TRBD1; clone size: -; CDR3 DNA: TGTGCCAGCAGTCCTCGACAGGGAAGGAGTCAGCCCCAGCATTTT; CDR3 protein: CASSPRQGRSQPQHF